This T cell receptor (beta chain) was observed in a study of T cell responses to AZD1222 COVID-19 vaccine. Study overall: Second-dose recipients at about 4 or about 12 weeks were treated as one pooled group.

This table comes from immunoSEQ multiplex PCR, and its TCRdb copy is limited to in-frame clones, with some not included. The sample lists some 150,000 clones, around 90% occurring once. The CDR3 covers 13 residues. Deletions cut 4 bases from V and 2 bases from J, with 10 bases between. Germline CDR1 reads SGHRS; CDR2 reads YFSETQ. On this clone: Antigen unknown.

General study points: Repertoire sampling happened only post peak T cell response.

Material: peripheral blood, obtained on day 0 of AZD1222 vaccination. The gene calls are TRBV5-1 and TRBJ2-7, with D unresolved. The source is an adult in good health. Here the CDR3 reads CASSPTSTYEQYF. The CDR3 bases are TGCGCCAGCAGCCCTACTTCCACCTACGAGCAGTACTTC.